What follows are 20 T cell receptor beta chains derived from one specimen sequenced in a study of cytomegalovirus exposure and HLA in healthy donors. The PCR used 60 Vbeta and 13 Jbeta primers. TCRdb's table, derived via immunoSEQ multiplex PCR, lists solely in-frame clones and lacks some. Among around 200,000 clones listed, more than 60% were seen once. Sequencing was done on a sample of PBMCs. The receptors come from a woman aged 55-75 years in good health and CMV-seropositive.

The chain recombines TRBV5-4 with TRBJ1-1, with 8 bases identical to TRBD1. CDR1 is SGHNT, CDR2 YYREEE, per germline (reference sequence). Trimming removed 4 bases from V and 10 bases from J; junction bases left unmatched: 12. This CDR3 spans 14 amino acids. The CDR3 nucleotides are TGTGCCAGCAGCAATGGGGGGCAGGGGGCTGGAGCTTTCTTT. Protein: CASSNGGQGAGAFF.

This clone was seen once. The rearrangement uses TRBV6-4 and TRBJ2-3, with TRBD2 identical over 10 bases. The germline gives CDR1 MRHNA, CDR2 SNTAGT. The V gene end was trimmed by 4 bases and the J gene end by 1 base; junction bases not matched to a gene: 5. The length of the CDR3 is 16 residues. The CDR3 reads CASSASGGAGTDTQYF. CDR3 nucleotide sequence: TGTGCCAGCAGTGCCAGCGGGGGGGCCGGCACAGATACGCAGTATTTT.

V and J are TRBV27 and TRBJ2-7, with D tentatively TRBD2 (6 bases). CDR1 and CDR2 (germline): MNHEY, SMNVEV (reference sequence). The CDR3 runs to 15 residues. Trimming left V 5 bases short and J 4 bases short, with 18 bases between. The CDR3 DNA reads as TGTGCCAGCAGTAGGTCACGCGGGGTCGGGTACGAGCAGTACTTC. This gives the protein CASSRSRGVGYEQYF.

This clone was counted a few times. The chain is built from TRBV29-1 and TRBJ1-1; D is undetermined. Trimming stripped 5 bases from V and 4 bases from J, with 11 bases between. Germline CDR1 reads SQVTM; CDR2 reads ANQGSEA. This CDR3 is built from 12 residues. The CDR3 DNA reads TGCAGCGTTCGAGGTGGTGGCACTGAAGCTTTCTTT. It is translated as CSVRGGGTEAFF.

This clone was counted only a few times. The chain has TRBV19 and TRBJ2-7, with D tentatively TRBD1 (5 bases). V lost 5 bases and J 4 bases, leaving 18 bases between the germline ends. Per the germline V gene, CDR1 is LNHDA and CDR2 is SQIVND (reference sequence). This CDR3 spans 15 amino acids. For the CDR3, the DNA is TGTGCCAGTAGTGCCCCGGACACCAACCCGTACGAGCAGTACTTC. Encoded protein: CASSAPDTNPYEQYF.

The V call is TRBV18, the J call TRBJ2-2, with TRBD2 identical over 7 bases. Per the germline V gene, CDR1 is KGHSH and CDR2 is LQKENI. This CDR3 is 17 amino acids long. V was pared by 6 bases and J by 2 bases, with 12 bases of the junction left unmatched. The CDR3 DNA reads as TGTGCCAGCTCTCCCACAACGGGGGGATCTAACACCGGGGAGCTGTTTTTT. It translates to CASSPTTGGSNTGELFF.

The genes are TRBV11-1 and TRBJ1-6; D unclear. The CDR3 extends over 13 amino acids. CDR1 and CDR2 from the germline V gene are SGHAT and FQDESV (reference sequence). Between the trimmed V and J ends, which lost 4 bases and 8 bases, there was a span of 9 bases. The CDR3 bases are TGTGCCAGCAGCTCATCAGAGGATTCACCCCTCCACTTT. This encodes CASSSSEDSPLHF. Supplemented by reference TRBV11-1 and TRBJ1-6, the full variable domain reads EAEVAQSPRYKITEKSQAVAFWCDPISGHATLYWYRQILGQGPELLVQFQDESVVDDSQLPKDRFSAERLKGVDSTLKIQPAELGDSAMYLCASSSSEDSPLHFGNGTRLTVT.

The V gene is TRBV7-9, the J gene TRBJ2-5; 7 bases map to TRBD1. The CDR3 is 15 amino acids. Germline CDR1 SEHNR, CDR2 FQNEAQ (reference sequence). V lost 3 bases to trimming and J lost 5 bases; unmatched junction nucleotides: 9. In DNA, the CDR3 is TGTGCCAGCAGCTTGACAGGGACCCCCGGGGAGACCCAGTACTTC. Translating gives CASSLTGTPGETQYF.

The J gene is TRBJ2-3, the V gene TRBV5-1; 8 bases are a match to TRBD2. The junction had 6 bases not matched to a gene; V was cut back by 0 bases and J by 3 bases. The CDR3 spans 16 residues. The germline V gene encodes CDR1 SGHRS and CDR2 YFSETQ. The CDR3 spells CASSLGPSGSTDTQYF. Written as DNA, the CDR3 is TGCGCCAGCAGCTTGGGGCCGAGCGGGAGTACAGATACGCAGTATTTT.

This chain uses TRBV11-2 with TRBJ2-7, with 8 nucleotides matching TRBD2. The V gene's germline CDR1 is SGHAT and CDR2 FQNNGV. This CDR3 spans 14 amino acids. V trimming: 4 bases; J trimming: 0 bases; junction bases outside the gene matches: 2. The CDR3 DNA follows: TGTGCCAGCAGCTCGCGGGGGGACTCCTACGAGCAGTACTTC. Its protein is CASSSRGDSYEQYF. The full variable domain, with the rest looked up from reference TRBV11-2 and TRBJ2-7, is EAGVAQSPRYKIIEKRQSVAFWCNPISGHATLYWYQQILGQGPKLLIQFQNNGVVDDSQLPKDRFSAERLKGVDSTLKIQPAKLEDSAVYLCASSSRGDSYEQYFGPGTRLTVT.

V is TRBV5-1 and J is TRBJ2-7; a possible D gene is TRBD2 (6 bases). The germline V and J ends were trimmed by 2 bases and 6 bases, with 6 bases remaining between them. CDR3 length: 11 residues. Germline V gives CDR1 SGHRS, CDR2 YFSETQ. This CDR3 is CASSFSGEQYF. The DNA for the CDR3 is TGCGCCAGCAGCTTTAGCGGCGAGCAGTACTTC.

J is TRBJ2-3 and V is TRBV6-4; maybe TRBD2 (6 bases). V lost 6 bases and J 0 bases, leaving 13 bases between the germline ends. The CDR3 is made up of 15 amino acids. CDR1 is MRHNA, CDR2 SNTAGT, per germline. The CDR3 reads CASSPDGGSTDTQYF. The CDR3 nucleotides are TGTGCCAGCAGCCCCGATGGGGGGAGCACAGATACGCAGTATTTT.

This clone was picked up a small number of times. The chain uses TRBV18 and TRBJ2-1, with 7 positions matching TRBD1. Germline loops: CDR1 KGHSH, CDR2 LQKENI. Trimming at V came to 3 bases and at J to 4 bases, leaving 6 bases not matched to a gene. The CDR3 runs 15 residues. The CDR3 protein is CASSPIPGQYNEQFF. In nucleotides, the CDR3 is TGTGCCAGCTCACCTATTCCGGGACAGTACAATGAGCAGTTCTTC.

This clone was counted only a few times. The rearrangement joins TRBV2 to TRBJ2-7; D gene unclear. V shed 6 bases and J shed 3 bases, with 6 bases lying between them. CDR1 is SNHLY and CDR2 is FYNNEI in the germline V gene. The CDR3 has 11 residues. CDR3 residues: CASRQNYEQYF. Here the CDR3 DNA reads TGTGCCAGCAGGCAGAACTACGAGCAGTACTTC.

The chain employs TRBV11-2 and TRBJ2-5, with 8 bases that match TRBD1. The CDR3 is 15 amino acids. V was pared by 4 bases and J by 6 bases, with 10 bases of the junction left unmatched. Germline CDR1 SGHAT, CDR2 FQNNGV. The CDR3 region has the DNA TGTGCCAGCAGCTCATTTGGACAGGGCGGAAAGACCCAGTACTTC. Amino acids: CASSSFGQGGKTQYF.

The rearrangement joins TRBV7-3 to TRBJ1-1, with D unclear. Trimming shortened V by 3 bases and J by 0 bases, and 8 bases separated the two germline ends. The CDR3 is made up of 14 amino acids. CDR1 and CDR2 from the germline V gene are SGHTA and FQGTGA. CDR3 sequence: CASSLTQLNTEAFF. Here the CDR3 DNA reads TGTGCCAGCAGCTTGACTCAGCTGAACACTGAAGCTTTCTTT.

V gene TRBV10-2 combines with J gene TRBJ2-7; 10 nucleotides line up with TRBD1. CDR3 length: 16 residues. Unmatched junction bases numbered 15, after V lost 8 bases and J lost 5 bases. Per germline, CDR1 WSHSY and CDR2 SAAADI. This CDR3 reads CASGRSDRGRPHEQYF. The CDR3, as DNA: TGCGCCAGCGGAAGGAGCGACAGGGGGCGCCCCCACGAGCAGTACTTC.

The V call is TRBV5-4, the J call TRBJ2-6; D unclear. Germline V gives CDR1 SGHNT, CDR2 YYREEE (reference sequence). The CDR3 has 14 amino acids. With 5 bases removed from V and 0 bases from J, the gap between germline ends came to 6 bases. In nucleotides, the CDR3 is TGTGCCAGCAGACACACCTCTGGGGCCAACGTCCTGACTTTC. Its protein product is CASRHTSGANVLTF. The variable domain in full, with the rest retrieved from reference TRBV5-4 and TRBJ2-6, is ETGVTQSPTHLIKTRGQQVTLRCSSQSGHNTVSWYQQALGQGPQFIFQYYREEENGRGNFPPRFSGLQFPNYSSELNVNALELDDSALYLCASRHTSGANVLTFGAGSRLTVL.

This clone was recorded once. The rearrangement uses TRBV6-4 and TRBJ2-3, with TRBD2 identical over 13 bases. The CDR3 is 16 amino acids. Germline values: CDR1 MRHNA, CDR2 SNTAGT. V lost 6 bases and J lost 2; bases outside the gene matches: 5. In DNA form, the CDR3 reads TGTGCCAGCAGCGAAGGACTAGCGGGGGCCACAGATACGCAGTATTTT. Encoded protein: CASSEGLAGATDTQYF.

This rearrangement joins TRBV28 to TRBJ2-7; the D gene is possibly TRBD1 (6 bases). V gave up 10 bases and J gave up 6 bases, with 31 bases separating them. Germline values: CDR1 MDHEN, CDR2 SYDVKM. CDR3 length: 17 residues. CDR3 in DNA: TGTGCCATTTCGCCTCTCCCCGGGACACAAAGACGGGGCGAGCAGTACTTC. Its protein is CAISPLPGTQRRGEQYF.